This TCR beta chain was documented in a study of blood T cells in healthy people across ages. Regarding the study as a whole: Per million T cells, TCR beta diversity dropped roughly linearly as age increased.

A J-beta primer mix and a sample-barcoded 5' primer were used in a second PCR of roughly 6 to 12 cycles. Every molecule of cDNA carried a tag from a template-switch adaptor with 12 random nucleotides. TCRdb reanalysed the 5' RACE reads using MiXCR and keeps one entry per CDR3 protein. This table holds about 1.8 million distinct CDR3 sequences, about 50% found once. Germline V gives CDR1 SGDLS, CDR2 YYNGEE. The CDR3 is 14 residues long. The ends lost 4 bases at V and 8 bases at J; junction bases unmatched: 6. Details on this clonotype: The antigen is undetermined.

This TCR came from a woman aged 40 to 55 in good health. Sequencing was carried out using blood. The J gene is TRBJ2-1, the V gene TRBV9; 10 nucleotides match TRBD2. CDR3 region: CASSIGLAVDEQFF. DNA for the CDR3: TGTGCCAGCAGCATAGGACTAGCGGTGGATGAGCAGTTCTTC.